The 21 T cell receptor beta chains below come from one sample, sequenced in a study of T-cell memory formation after mild COVID-19 (dated by TCRdb to about 2021). The library relied on 5' RACE. For sequencing, an Illumina NovaSeq 6000 was employed. TCRdb handled the public reads itself, with Q25 trimming in fastp and clone calling in MiXCR, and kept productive beta chains. Here each entry gathers all rows of one CDR3 protein and keeps the most common genes and DNA. For this sample the table gives more than 300,000 distinct CDR3 sequences, of which around 15% were detected only once. Clones ranked in the top ten supply around 23% of the sample. Material: PBMCs or a T cell subset sorted from them (not recorded which). The receptors originated from a man younger than 30 who had mild COVID-19 (a few samples of this study predate the infection). The sample titles of this study are shuffled in the database, so cell type and time point are left out; the donor was told from shared clones.

This chain links TRBV18 with TRBJ2-7; possibly TRBD2 for D (6 bases). CDR1 is KGHSH and CDR2 is LQKENI in the germline V gene. The V gene lost 0 bases and the J gene lost 3 bases, with 15 bases spanning the gap. The CDR3 extends over 16 amino acids. CDR3 protein: CASSPPNRAGSYEQYF. The CDR3 coding sequence is TGTGCCAGCTCACCACCCAATCGGGCGGGGAGCTACGAGCAGTACTTC.

This clonotype was found once. The chain employs TRBV7-3 and TRBJ1-5; possibly TRBD1 for D (5 bases). Germline values: CDR1 SGHTA, CDR2 FQGTGA. The CDR3 spans 13 residues. V lost 8 bases and J lost 7, with 15 bases in between. Written as DNA, the CDR3 is TGTGCCAGCGCCTCAATCCCAGGGCAGCCCCAGCATTTT. It encodes CASASIPGQPQHF. The full variable domain, its missing parts supplied by reference TRBV7-3 and TRBJ1-5, is GAGVSQTPSNKVTEKGKYVELRCDPISGHTALYWYRQSLGQGPEFLIYFQGTGAADDSGLPNDRFFAVRPEGSVSTLKIQRTERGDSAVYLCASASIPGQPQHFGDGTRLSIL.

This clonotype was seen at least ten times. The rearrangement links TRBV5-1 to TRBJ2-3; tentative D call: TRBD2 (6 bases). Germline assignment: CDR1 SGHRS and CDR2 YFSETQ. The CDR3 totals 15 residues. V was trimmed by 0 bases and J by 1 base, leaving 9 bases between them. CDR3 in amino acids: CASSLGTIGTDTQYF. In nucleotides, the CDR3 is TGCGCCAGCAGCTTGGGGACTATCGGCACAGATACGCAGTATTTT.

This clonotype was seen ten or more times. The chain carries TRBV7-2 and TRBJ1-5; maybe TRBD1 (5 bases). Trimming removed 3 bases from V and 5 bases from J, with 14 bases in between. This CDR3 is built from 15 residues. CDR1 and CDR2 from the germline V gene are SGHTA and FQGNSA. The CDR3 here is CASSLEWGRDQPQHF. DNA of the CDR3: TGTGCCAGCAGCTTGGAGTGGGGGAGAGATCAGCCCCAGCATTTT.

The rearrangement joins TRBV6-6 to TRBJ2-2; D unresolved. Germline CDR1 and CDR2: MNHNY and SVGAGI (reference sequence). This CDR3 region has 16 residues. The V and J ends lost 2 bases and 4 bases respectively, with 14 bases between them. The chain's CDR3 is CASSYVGVSGTGELFF. In nucleotides, the CDR3 is TGTGCCAGCAGTTACGTTGGTGTCTCGGGCACCGGGGAGCTGTTTTTT.

The J gene is TRBJ1-5, the V gene TRBV27, with 7 positions matching TRBD1. CDR1 is MNHEY and CDR2 is SMNVEV in the germline V gene (reference sequence). The CDR3 is 16 residues long. V lost 4 bases, J lost 7 bases, and 13 bases stayed unmatched. CDR3 in DNA: TGTGCCAGCAGTTCCCTGACAGGGCTGGACAACCAGCCCCAGCATTTT. It yields the protein CASSSLTGLDNQPQHF.

CDR3 nucleotides: TGTGCCAGTACCTTTGAACAGTCTCTCTTTGGTGGCTACACCTTC. The encoded protein is CASTFEQSLFGGYTF. The chain employs TRBV19 and TRBJ1-2; D uncertain. V lost 7 bases and J 7 bases, leaving 22 bases between the germline ends. The V gene's germline CDR1 is LNHDA and CDR2 SQIVND (reference sequence). This CDR3 is 15 amino acids long.

This clonotype was recorded only once. The chain employs TRBV19 and TRBJ2-3, with TRBD1 matching over 8 bases. V dropped 3 bases and J dropped 6; count of bases not matched to a gene: 11. CDR3 length: 16 residues. Per germline, CDR1 LNHDA and CDR2 SQIVND (reference sequence). CDR3 loop: CASSIPRTGSSDTQYF. For the CDR3, the DNA is TGTGCCAGTAGTATCCCTCGGACAGGGAGTTCCGATACGCAGTATTTT.

This clonotype was counted many times. The DNA of the CDR3 is TGTGCCATCAGTGAGTCGATTCTGGACCCCAGGTATTTT. This encodes CAISESILDPRYF. V is TRBV10-3 and J is TRBJ2-3, with unresolved D. Germline V gene data show CDR1 as ENHRY and CDR2 as SYGVKD. The length of the CDR3 is 13 residues. V lost 0 bases and J lost 14, with 15 bases in between.

The chain carries TRBV25-1 and TRBJ2-1; weak D call: TRBD2 (6 bases). Trimming shortened V by 6 bases and J by 6 bases, and 18 bases separated the two germline ends. From germline, CDR1 is MGHDK and CDR2 SYGVNS. The CDR3 totals 15 residues. CDR3 residues: CASSGPRWRGNEQFF. The CDR3 DNA is TGTGCCAGCAGCGGTCCCCGGTGGAGGGGCAATGAGCAGTTCTTC.

V and J are TRBV7-9 and TRBJ2-2; TRBD2 matches at 9 bases. This CDR3 is built from 16 residues. Germline V CDR1 and CDR2: SEHNR, FQNEAQ (reference sequence). Germline trimming cut 6 bases from V and 5 bases from J; bases unmatched to any gene: 10. CDR3 protein: CASRRPAGGPTGELFF. The CDR3 nucleotides are TGTGCCAGCAGGAGACCGGCGGGGGGGCCTACCGGGGAGCTGTTTTTT.

This clonotype was observed a handful of times. The chain combines TRBV29-1 with TRBJ1-1; TRBD1 is a possible D gene (6 bases). This CDR3 region has 12 residues. Germline values: CDR1 SQVTM, CDR2 ANQGSEA. Trimming removed 7 bases from V and 2 bases from J, with 11 bases in between. This CDR3 is CSGGTSNTEAFF. The CDR3 bases are TGCAGCGGTGGGACATCAAACACTGAAGCTTTCTTT.

A few counts support this clonotype. The V and J genes are TRBV12-3 or TRBV12-4 and TRBJ1-1; D remains unclear. Trimming left V 2 bases short and J 1 base short, with 8 bases between. This CDR3 has 14 amino acids. The CDR3 bases are TGTGCCAGCAGTTTAATGGCAGGGAACACTGAAGCTTTCTTT. Translating it yields CASSLMAGNTEAFF.

The chain combines TRBV9 with TRBJ2-1, with D unclear. The V gene's germline CDR1 is SGDLS and CDR2 YYNGEE. The V end lost 0 bases, the J end lost 8 bases, and 6 bases lay between the germline ends. The CDR3 is 12 residues long. CDR3 in amino acids: CASSVVSYEQFF. CDR3 nucleotide sequence: TGTGCCAGCAGCGTAGTCAGCTATGAGCAGTTCTTC.

The chain couples TRBV6-6 to TRBJ1-1, with TRBD1 matching 8 bases. V gave up 4 bases and J gave up 4 bases; unmatched junction bases: 5. Germline V lookup: CDR1 MNHNY, CDR2 SVGAGI (reference sequence). CDR3 size: 14 residues. The CDR3, as DNA: TGTGCCAGCAGTTGGGGACAGGCGATCACTGAAGCTTTCTTT. Translating gives CASSWGQAITEAFF.

This clonotype appeared a few times. The chain recombines TRBV7-3 with TRBJ2-5; 7 bases line up with TRBD2. With 5 bases clipped from V and 4 bases from J, the junction kept 7 bases outside the gene matches. Germline assignment: CDR1 SGHTA and CDR2 FQGTGA. The CDR3 spans 14 residues. The DNA for the CDR3 is TGTGCCAGCAGCCCAAGCGGGGTTGGAGAGACCCAGTACTTC. As protein: CASSPSGVGETQYF. The full variable domain, with the rest looked up from reference TRBV7-3 and TRBJ2-5, is GAGVSQTPSNKVTEKGKYVELRCDPISGHTALYWYRQSLGQGPEFLIYFQGTGAADDSGLPNDRFFAVRPEGSVSTLKIQRTERGDSAVYLCASSPSGVGETQYFGPGTRLLVL.

This clonotype was seen more than once but under ten times. The V and J genes are TRBV12-3 or TRBV12-4 and TRBJ2-5; D is undetermined. The CDR3 length is 12 residues. Between the trimmed V and J ends, which lost 3 bases and 4 bases, there was a span of 6 bases. The CDR3: CASSFSGETQYF. In nucleotides, the CDR3 is TGTGCCAGCAGTTTTTCGGGAGAGACCCAGTACTTC.

The table lists this clonotype with a count of one. At one of its ends the junction is not consistent with the germline gene, which may arise from a read error. The rearrangement uses TRBV12-3 or TRBV12-4 and TRBJ1-5; D is unclear. This CDR3 has 14 residues. The CDR3 DNA sequence: TGTGCCAGCAGTGGCAGACTGGGCAATAAGCCCCAGCATTTT. Its translation is CASSGRLGNKPQHF.

This clonotype was seen only a few times. The chain joins TRBV7-6 to TRBJ2-7; 7 bases match TRBD1. The V and J ends lost 5 bases and 5 bases, in that order; junction bases with no gene match: 12. This CDR3 comprises 15 residues. Germline CDR1 reads SGHVS; CDR2 reads FNYEAQ. Here the CDR3 reads CASSRRQGVSHEQYF. CDR3 in DNA: TGTGCCAGCAGCCGACGCCAGGGGGTATCCCACGAGCAGTACTTC.

This sequence joins TRBV9 and TRBJ2-3, with D possibly being TRBD2 (5 bases). Looked up from germline, CDR1 is SGDLS and CDR2 is YYNGEE. Trimming cost V 0 bases and J 4 bases, with 9 bases left between them. This CDR3 region has 14 residues. CDR3 in amino acids: CASSVGLGADTQYF. In DNA, the CDR3 is TGTGCCAGCAGCGTAGGCCTCGGGGCAGATACGCAGTATTTT.

The J gene is TRBJ1-1, the V gene TRBV7-2; 9 nucleotides match TRBD1. Germline V CDR1 and CDR2: SGHTA, FQGNSA. Trimming cost V 4 bases and J 9 bases; bases outside gene matches: 6. CDR3 length equals 13 residues. CDR3 coding DNA: TGTGCCAGCAGCTGGGGGACAGGGAATCAAGCTTTCTTT. Its translation: CASSWGTGNQAFF.